This TCR beta chain was identified during a study of T cell clones after liver transplantation (dated by TCRdb to the late 2010s). Regarding the research as a whole: The samples were obtained from ITN030ST, a randomized trial that attempted immunosuppression withdrawal within 2 years after liver transplantation. The study cohort included 8 liver transplant recipients, of whom 3 were classified as tolerant and 5 as non-tolerant. The subjects received no induction therapy and were kept on standard immunosuppression until randomization at 12-24 months post-transplant. Of the eight recipients, three were HCV-positive, while the remaining recipients had been transplanted for non-autoimmune, non-viral indications. After a pre-transplant mixed lymphocyte reaction, TCRbeta sequencing was used to pinpoint donor-reactive T cell clones, which were subsequently tracked in post-transplant blood. Blood samples were taken pre-transplant, pre-randomization before withdrawal, and post-randomization after full withdrawal or failed withdrawal. Third party-reactive TCRbeta sequences from pre-transplant MLRs were also identified as an antigen-independent comparator for donor-reactive sequences. Tolerance was defined as complete withdrawal of immunosuppression for at least one year without a rise in liver enzymes beyond twice the upper limit of normal. General study outcomes and caveats: Because allograft tissue specimens were not available, migration of donor-reactive T cells into the graft, rather than deletion, may have occurred. In 5 of 8 subjects, regardless of tolerance or HCV status, circulating donor-reactive CD4 TCRbeta sequences dropped significantly post-transplant. The conclusions were preliminary, being limited by small, heterogeneous patient numbers and by non-standardized post-transplant time points. In two subjects, low numbers of available donor cells limited the measurable donor-reactive repertoire. A greater decline was seen for donor-reactive sequences than for third party-reactive sequences, suggesting partial antigen-specific deletion unrelated to withdrawal success. After accounting for repertoire turnover, donor-reactive detection was significantly reduced in 7 of 8 subjects for CD4 and 8 of 8 for CD8.

Including the terminal cysteine and phenylalanine, the CDR3 comprises 12 residues. The sequence is cut down to CDR3 DNA, 36 bases in frame from base 1. The junction carries 17 bases between V and J, which are trimmed by 11 bases and 7 bases respectively. CDR1 and CDR2 (LNHDA, SQIVND) derive from the germline V gene (reference sequence). This clone was observed a handful of times. Its antigen is unknown. No much larger clone is present one base from it, and per-base qualities are unavailable. High-throughput TCRbeta CDR3 sequencing of frozen genomic DNA was performed by immunoSEQ, including PCR amplification, mapping, bias correction and internal controls. The study's processing was this. Productive rearrangements were retained, and unique TCRbeta sequences were defined by the CDR3 nucleotide sequence together with the V and J gene. A sequence counted as donor-reactive only if the sequence showed at least 5-fold expansion in CFSE-low cells compared with unstimulated pre-transplant cells and had a frequency of at least 0.01%. Minimum frequency thresholds were set for each subject on the basis of the unstimulated sample with the lowest template count, so that a detection power of at least 90% was ensured. Jensen-Shannon divergence between the top 1000 TCRbeta sequences after and before transplant was used to measure repertoire turnover. Changes in detection of donor-reactive sequences were assessed with two-sided Fisher's exact tests. TCRdb stores this immuneACCESS table with in-frame sequences only. Part of the clones is absent; in the studies checked, under half of the shortfall reflects unresolved V genes, and no reason is known for the rest. The V and J calls and clone size were taken over from that table, and D and trimming were inferred from the DNA. Across this sample there are about 120,000 clones, with 90% seen only once. Approximately 0.78% of the sample belongs to the ten largest clones.

Thawed unstimulated PBMCs were stained for CD3, CD4 and CD8 and FACS-sorted into CD3+CD4+ and CD3+CD8+ populations. All 8 studied subjects were randomized to withdrawal of immunosuppression. The Qiagen DNeasy Blood and Tissue Kit was used to isolate genomic DNA. Here the chain combines TRBV19 and TRBJ2-5; a tentative D call is TRBD2 (5 bases match). The specimen comprised CD4+ T cells from blood, sampled 12 months after liver transplant. The receptor comes from a human patient who received a liver transplant. Following a transplant, a fraction of the T cells may be traceable to the graft donor. The CDR3: CAAGGRPGTQYF. The DNA reads TGTGCCGCGGGCGGCAGGCCGGGGACCCAGTACTTC.